This TCR beta chain was found in a study of T cells expressing NK-cell markers. Study-wide background: The authors derived TCR beta repertoires from sorted CD3+CD56+NKG2C+, CD3+CD56+NKG2C- and CD3+CD56-NKG2C+ T cells.

It was by 5'RACE template switching with UMIs that TCR beta cDNA was made. From the 5' RACE reads, TCRdb lists one entry per CDR3 protein and no DNA. The sample includes 150,000 or so distinct CDR3 sequences. Germline assignment: CDR1 GTSNPN and CDR2 SVGIG (reference sequence). The CDR3 has 13 residues. J is TRBJ2-1 and V is TRBV30; lacking DNA, the TRBD2 call made by TCRdb goes unchecked. This TCR was recovered from a woman between 18 and 75 years old in good health. Sequenced sample: blood T cells: a sorted CD56 or NKG2C T cell subset, CD4+ or CD8+ T cells, or bulk PBMC T cells (not recorded which). The CDR3 protein is CAWGRGGYNEQFF. The full variable domain, in which reference TRBV30 and TRBJ2-1 provide the parts outside the CDR3, is SQTIHQWPATLVQPVGSPLSLECTVEGTSNPNLYWYRQAAGRGLQLLFYSVGIGQISSEVPQNLSASRPQDRQFILSSKKLLLSDSGFYLCAWGRGGYNEQFFGPGTRLTVL.